This is a list of T cell receptor beta chains from one sample in a study of blood T cell repertoires in COVID-19. Sequencing was performed with immunoSEQ multiplex PCR; in TCRdb, only in-frame clones are kept and a portion is missing. The sample has under 200,000 clones; around 82% are singletons. Sequenced material: peripheral blood. Receptors were obtained from a man younger than 30 with active or convalescent COVID-19. The CDR3 runs from the conserved cysteine through the conserved F or W. A D gene is named only where the DNA matches it firmly. Size tells how often a clone was seen (once, few, many) or the class of an expanded clone, and some rows leave it out.

d_call	v_call	j_call	clone_size	cdr3_aa	cdr3_nt
TRBD1	TRBV29-1	TRBJ1-3	-	CSVTTGGNTIYF	TGCAGCGTTACGACAGGGGGAAACACCATATATTTT
TRBD1	TRBV27	TRBJ1-1	-	CASSPDRMNTEAFF	TGTGCCAGCAGCCCGGACAGGATGAACACTGAAGCTTTCTTT
-	TRBV19	TRBJ1-5	once	CASSIGTEDQPQHF	TGTGCCAGTAGTATAGGAACAGAAGATCAGCCCCAGCATTTT
TRBD1	TRBV5-4	TRBJ2-7	-	CASSRGTGGNYEQYF	TGTGCCAGCAGCCGAGGGACAGGGGGCAACTACGAGCAGTACTTC
-	TRBV5-1	TRBJ1-3	-	CASRTDTFSGNTIYF	TGCGCCAGCAGAACAGACACCTTCTCTGGAAACACCATATATTTT
TRBD1	TRBV7-6	TRBJ1-5	few	CASSRQGPNQPQHF	TGTGCCAGCAGCCGACAGGGACCTAATCAGCCCCAGCATTTT
TRBD2	TRBV4-2	TRBJ2-2	-	CASSQEIGLAGKQNTGELFF	TGTGCCAGCAGCCAAGAAATCGGACTAGCGGGAAAGCAAAACACCGGGGAGCTGTTTTTT
-	TRBV27	TRBJ1-5	-	CASSLSRGGSNQPQHF	TGTGCCAGCAGTTTATCGAGGGGAGGGAGCAATCAGCCCCAGCATTTT
-	TRBV18	TRBJ1-5	-	CASSLQGNQPQHF	TGTGCCAGCTCACTTCAGGGGAATCAGCCCCAGCATTTT
-	TRBV5-1	TRBJ2-3	-	CASSLRGLVTDTQYF	TGCGCCAGCAGCTTGAGGGGTCTGGTAACAGATACGCAGTATTTT
-	TRBV19	TRBJ1-4	-	CASSPPGLWDEKLFF	TGTGCCAGTAGCCCGCCGGGACTATGGGATGAAAAACTGTTTTTT
TRBD1	TRBV5-1	TRBJ1-2	many	CASSQQGRGQNGYTF	TGCGCCAGCAGCCAGCAGGGCAGGGGGCAAAATGGCTACACCTTC
TRBD1	TRBV11-2	TRBJ1-1	-	CASSFSGQRTEAFF	TGTGCCAGCAGCTTTTCGGGACAGAGAACTGAAGCTTTCTTT
-	TRBV28	TRBJ1-5	-	CASSLVGVNQPQHF	TGTGCCAGCAGTTTGGTTGGAGTCAATCAGCCCCAGCATTTT
-	TRBV7-7	TRBJ2-5	-	CASTPVRELQETQYF	TGTGCTAGCACCCCCGTCCGGGAACTCCAAGAGACCCAGTACTTC
TRBD1	TRBV18	TRBJ1-5	-	CASSSRAGGPYSNQPQHF	TGTGCCAGCTCATCAAGGGCAGGGGGCCCTTATAGCAATCAGCCCCAGCATTTT
-	TRBV6-2/TRBV6-3	TRBJ1-1	-	CASSFEVGMDTEAFF	TGTGCCAGCAGTTTTGAGGTCGGAATGGACACTGAAGCTTTCTTT
-	TRBV7-9	TRBJ2-5	-	CASSLKGSGNQETQYF	TGTGCCAGCAGCTTAAAAGGATCGGGGAACCAAGAGACCCAGTACTTC
-	TRBV2	TRBJ2-7	-	CASIRGGYEQYF	TGTGCCAGCATTAGGGGTGGCTACGAGCAGTACTTC
-	TRBV6-5	TRBJ1-2	-	CATQNAWGDYGYTF	TGTGCCACCCAGAATGCATGGGGCGACTATGGCTACACCTTC
TRBD2	TRBV4-1	TRBJ2-7	-	CASSHLLAGWSSYEQYF	TGCGCCAGCAGCCATCTACTAGCGGGATGGAGCTCCTACGAGCAGTACTTC
TRBD2	TRBV7-8	TRBJ2-3	-	CASSLGWEGTDTQYF	TGTGCCAGCAGCTTAGGATGGGAGGGGACAGATACGCAGTATTTT